One sample yielded the 29 T cell receptor beta chains listed below, sequenced in a study of a mutant IDH1 vaccine in newly diagnosed glioma. Time point noted: week 23, last vaccination. Doses comprised 300 ug of mutant IDH1 20-mer peptide each, plus topical imiquimod. These TCRs are of unknown antigen specificity. The table came from immunoSEQ multiplex PCR; TCRdb's copy has only in-frame clones and leaves some out. Among tens of thousands of clones, 84% were seen once, and the ten largest hold 13%. The source was PBMCs, collected from a glioma patient whose treatment included an IDH1 peptide vaccine. The receptor source for this set is a man between 18 and 35 years old with glioma.

Comment on this clone: The same CDR3 can be traced to other DNA sequences in this sample. The rearrangement joins TRBV7-2 to TRBJ2-5; 9 nucleotides line up with TRBD2. This CDR3 comprises 14 residues. Trimming took 6 bases from V and 2 from J; bases not matched to a gene: 4. From germline, CDR1 is SGHTA and CDR2 FQGNSA. The DNA of the CDR3 is TGTGCCAGCAGTCCGACTAGCGGACAAGAGACCCAGTACTTC. Protein: CASSPTSGQETQYF.

The chain combines TRBV27 with TRBJ1-5, with D uncertain. V gave up 2 bases and J gave up 2 bases, with 4 bases separating them. CDR3 size: 13 residues. CDR1 and CDR2 from the germline V gene are MNHEY and SMNVEV (reference sequence). CDR3 sequence reads: CASSLGRNQPQHF. CDR3 coding DNA: TGTGCCAGCAGTTTAGGTCGCAATCAGCCCCAGCATTTT.

The J gene is TRBJ2-1, the V gene TRBV7-6; 11 bases are a match to TRBD2. The CDR3 spans 17 residues. The germline V gene encodes CDR1 SGHVS and CDR2 FNYEAQ. V was clipped by 5 bases and J by 6 bases; unmatched bases: 12. CDR3 region: CASSPSSTSGGGNEQFF. The CDR3 nucleotides read TGTGCCAGCAGCCCGAGTTCTACTAGCGGGGGAGGCAATGAGCAGTTCTTC.

This chain links TRBV7-3 with TRBJ1-4; 9 bases align to TRBD1. The CDR3 covers 14 residues. Germline CDR1 and CDR2: SGHTA and FQGTGA. V shed 5 bases, J shed 5 bases, and the junction held 3 bases outside the gene matches. The CDR3 loop is CASSMTGGNEKLFF. In nucleotides, the CDR3 is TGTGCCAGCAGCATGACAGGGGGAAATGAAAAACTGTTTTTT.

This chain joins TRBV5-1 and TRBJ1-2; 7 nucleotides line up with TRBD1. The junction had 8 bases not matched to a gene; V was cut back by 1 base and J by 8 bases. The germline CDR1 and CDR2 sequences are SGHRS and YFSETQ. The CDR3 length is 14 residues. The CDR3 nucleotides are TGCGCCAGCAGCTTGCTCCCCAGGGGGGACGGCTACACCTTC. Protein product: CASSLLPRGDGYTF. Together with reference TRBV5-1 and TRBJ1-2, the CDR3 gives the full variable domain: KAGVTQTPRYLIKTRGQQVTLSCSPISGHRSVSWYQQTPGQGLQFLFEYFSETQRNKGNFPGRFSGRQFSNSRSEMNVSTLELGDSALYLCASSLLPRGDGYTFGSGTRLTVV.

The chain has TRBV5-4 and TRBJ2-1, with TRBD1 matching over 12 bases. Germline-derived CDR1 and CDR2 are SGHNT and YYREEE (reference sequence). Losses at the gene ends were 4 bases for V and 8 bases for J; bases not matched to a gene: 4. The CDR3 is made up of 14 amino acids. The DNA for the CDR3 is TGTGCCAGCAGCGGGACAGGGGGCAACGATGAGCAGTTCTTC. Residues: CASSGTGGNDEQFF.

The chain links TRBV5-1 to TRBJ2-3; 10 bases match TRBD1. The CDR3 totals 15 residues. In germline, CDR1 is SGHRS, CDR2 YFSETQ. Losses at the gene ends were 5 bases for V and 2 bases for J; bases not matched to a gene: 5. The CDR3 region is CASRTGTGDTDTQYF. As DNA, the CDR3 is TGCGCCAGCAGAACCGGGACAGGGGACACAGATACGCAGTATTTT.

This chain connects TRBV4-3 to TRBJ2-1; D may be TRBD1 (5 bases). Trimming removed 0 bases at V and 5 bases at J, with 11 bases between. CDR1 is LGHNA, CDR2 YSLEER, per germline. CDR3 length: 15 residues. CDR3 loop: CASSQDEDIDNEQFF. The CDR3 DNA follows: TGCGCCAGCAGCCAAGACGAGGACATAGACAATGAGCAGTTCTTC.

This chain joins TRBV30 and TRBJ2-7, with D perhaps given as TRBD1 or TRBD2 (5 bases each). V dropped 3 bases and J dropped 4 bases, with 13 bases sitting between them. The CDR3 sequence is 13 residues long. Germline-derived CDR1 and CDR2 are GTSNPN and SVGIG (reference sequence). The CDR3 bases are TGTGCCTGGAGCCCCGGGGCAGGGTACGAGCAGTACTTC. This sequence encodes CAWSPGAGYEQYF. The full variable domain, with the rest looked up from reference TRBV30 and TRBJ2-7, is SQTIHQWPATLVQPVGSPLSLECTVEGTSNPNLYWYRQAAGRGLQLLFYSVGIGQISSEVPQNLSASRPQDRQFILSSKKLLLSDSGFYLCAWSPGAGYEQYFGPGTRLTVT.

DNA for the CDR3: TGTGCCAGCAGCGCCGAGGGGCGGAGCAATCAGCCCCAGCATTTT. This codes for CASSAEGRSNQPQHF. The V and J genes are TRBV9 and TRBJ1-5; a weak D match, TRBD1 (5 bases). This CDR3 contains 15 residues. Germline values: CDR1 SGDLS, CDR2 YYNGEE. Trimming took 3 bases from V and 1 from J, leaving 11 bases between them.

A single count supports this clone. The chain employs TRBV25-1 and TRBJ2-7, with D maybe TRBD2 (5 bases). This CDR3 is built from 15 residues. Germline V gene data show CDR1 as MGHDK and CDR2 as SYGVNS. Trimming shortened V by 2 bases and J by 0 bases, and 11 bases separated the two germline ends. The CDR3 nucleotides read TGTGCCAGCAGTGAAAGCGGCAGGAGCTCCTACGAGCAGTACTTC. Protein: CASSESGRSSYEQYF.

The V call is TRBV7-3, the J call TRBJ1-2, with D maybe TRBD1 (5 bases). Trimming pared 2 bases from V and 8 bases from J, leaving 24 bases between. The CDR3 spans 17 residues. Germline CDR1 SGHTA, CDR2 FQGTGA. The CDR3: CASSLQPQTRVKGGYTF. The CDR3 nucleotides are TGTGCCAGCAGCTTACAACCCCAAACCAGGGTGAAAGGGGGCTACACCTTC.

The chain carries TRBV21-1 and TRBJ2-7; TRBD2 was called by the table and not checked on the DNA. TRBV21-1 counts as a pseudogene. This CDR3 contains 16 residues. The CDR3 protein is CASSNLGLAESYEQYF. Here the CDR3 DNA reads TGTGCCAGCAGCAACCTGGGACTAGCGGAATCCTACGAGCAGTACTTC.

This rearrangement joins TRBV23-1 to TRBJ2-7; D possibly uses TRBD1 or TRBD2 (5 bases each). TRBV23-1 is marked as an open reading frame, function uncertain. This CDR3 region has 18 residues. V gave up 1 base and J gave up 6 bases, with 25 bases separating them. The CDR3 DNA sequence: TGCGCCAGCAGTCAATACCCTGCCGGGACCACTCTCTTTGGCGAGCAGTACTTC. This translates into CASSQYPAGTTLFGEQYF.

This chain links TRBV27 with TRBJ1-3, with D hard to call. CDR3 length: 13 residues. Germline CDR1 is MNHEY and CDR2 is SMNVEV (reference sequence). Trimming shortened V by 7 bases and J by 4 bases, and 11 bases separated the two germline ends. The CDR3 sequence is CASIPPRGNTIYF. The DNA of the CDR3 is TGTGCCAGCATTCCCCCCAGAGGAAACACCATATATTTT.

This chain links TRBV5-5 with TRBJ2-3; 9 bases match TRBD1. The CDR3 covers 16 residues. CDR1 is SGHKS and CDR2 is YYEKEE in the germline V gene (reference sequence). V was pared by 2 bases and J by 4 bases, with 8 bases of the junction left unmatched. The CDR3 is CASSFWTGDLPDTQYF. CDR3 nucleotides: TGTGCCAGCAGCTTTTGGACAGGGGACCTCCCAGATACGCAGTATTTT. The variable domain in full, completed from reference TRBV5-5 and TRBJ2-3, reads DAGVTQSPTHLIKTRGQQVTLRCSPISGHKSVSWYQQVLGQGPQFIFQYYEKEERGRGNFPDRFSARQFPNYSSELNVNALLLGDSALYLCASSFWTGDLPDTQYFGPGTRLTVL.

About this clone: Other DNA sequences from this sample encode an identical CDR3 as well. The chain couples TRBV13 to TRBJ1-2; TRBD1 aligns across 10 bases. The CDR3 contains 13 residues. The V gene's germline CDR1 is PRHDT and CDR2 FYEKMQ (reference sequence). The CDR3 DNA sequence: TGTTCGGGGTTGGGACAGGGGTACTATGGCTACACCTTC. Translated: CSGLGQGYYGYTF.

This clone was picked up a small number of times. The V and J genes are TRBV6-5 and TRBJ1-1; D gene ambiguous. The CDR3 has 15 residues. Germline V CDR1 and CDR2: MNHEY, SVGAGI. V dropped 7 bases and J dropped 1 base, with 16 bases sitting between them. The CDR3 protein is CASIPIGVANTEAFF. The CDR3 coding sequence is TGTGCCAGCATCCCAATCGGGGTTGCGAACACTGAAGCTTTCTTT.

The CDR3 nucleotides read TGTGCCAGCAGTGCCGGGACAGTATATAGCAATCAGCCCCAGCATTTT. This encodes CASSAGTVYSNQPQHF. This chain uses TRBV6-1 with TRBJ1-5; 7 positions agree with TRBD1. There are 16 residues in the CDR3. The ends lost 4 bases at V and 0 bases at J; junction bases unmatched: 6. In germline, CDR1 is MNHNS, CDR2 SASEGT.

Of note for this clone: Different DNA sequences within this sample yield the same CDR3. The CDR3 DNA follows: TGTGCCAGCAGTTACAGCTCTGGAAACACCATATATTTT. Residues: CASSYSSGNTIYF. This chain uses TRBV6-5 with TRBJ1-3; D not certain. The CDR3 is 13 amino acids. Trimming cost V 2 bases and J 0 bases, with 2 bases left between them. Per germline, CDR1 MNHEY and CDR2 SVGAGI.

This clone has a handful of counts. The chain joins TRBV2 to TRBJ1-6; D gene unclear. V lost 7 bases to trimming and J lost 7 bases, with 5 bases between them. The CDR3 totals 11 residues. Germline CDR1 and CDR2: SNHLY and FYNNEI. CDR3 in amino acids: CASTVNSPLHF. DNA of the CDR3: TGTGCCAGCACGGTGAATTCACCCCTCCACTTT.

This chain links TRBV27 with TRBJ2-7, with D possibly matching TRBD1 (6 bases). Germline V lookup: CDR1 MNHEY, CDR2 SMNVEV (reference sequence). The CDR3 is 15 amino acids. With 8 bases removed from V and 2 bases from J, the gap between germline ends came to 19 bases. This chain's CDR3 is CASRYLTGQAYEQYF. In nucleotides, the CDR3 is TGTGCCAGCCGTTATTTGACAGGCCAGGCCTACGAGCAGTACTTC.

The chain links TRBV11-2 to TRBJ1-3; unclear D gene. The V end was cut by 5 bases, the J end by 0 bases, with 14 bases between. The CDR3 length is 16 residues. Per germline, CDR1 SGHAT and CDR2 FQNNGV. The DNA of the CDR3 is TGTGCCAGCAGCCCCCAAGGGCCAGTCTCTGGAAACACCATATATTTT. Protein sequence: CASSPQGPVSGNTIYF. The variable domain in full, with the rest retrieved from reference TRBV11-2 and TRBJ1-3, is EAGVAQSPRYKIIEKRQSVAFWCNPISGHATLYWYQQILGQGPKLLIQFQNNGVVDDSQLPKDRFSAERLKGVDSTLKIQPAKLEDSAVYLCASSPQGPVSGNTIYFGEGSWLTVV.

The V call is TRBV28, the J call TRBJ1-5; no clear D gene. Trimming removed 6 bases at V and 4 bases at J, with 7 bases between. Germline V lookup: CDR1 MDHEN, CDR2 SYDVKM. The CDR3 is made up of 12 amino acids. The CDR3 here is CASRVLNQPQHF. The CDR3 DNA is TGTGCCAGCAGGGTCCTTAATCAGCCCCAGCATTTT.

The chain uses TRBV5-4 and TRBJ2-7; 13 nucleotides align to TRBD2. The CDR3 has 15 residues. J gave up 6 bases and V 2 bases, and 5 bases lay outside the gene matches. CDR1 is SGHNT and CDR2 is YYREEE in the germline V gene (reference sequence). The CDR3 nucleotides read TGTGCCAGCAGCTTCGGACTAGCGGGGGCAGGCGAGCAGTACTTC. Translating gives CASSFGLAGAGEQYF.

V gene TRBV18 combines with J gene TRBJ2-5; D gene ambiguous. V gave up 2 bases and J gave up 3 bases, with 4 bases separating them. The CDR3 is 12 residues long. CDR1 and CDR2 (germline): KGHSH, LQKENI. The CDR3 DNA is TGTGCCAGCTCACCATTGAAAGAGACCCAGTACTTC. Translating it yields CASSPLKETQYF.

This rearrangement joins TRBV7-9 to TRBJ2-2, with 9 nucleotides matching TRBD2. Germline lookup yields CDR1 SEHNR and CDR2 FQNEAQ (reference sequence). After removal of 3 bases from V and 1 base from J, the junction contained 6 bases not matched to a gene. The CDR3 spans 17 residues. CDR3 sequence (DNA): TGTGCCAGCAGCTTCAAACGGACTAGCGAGAACACCGGGGAGCTGTTTTTT. Amino acids: CASSFKRTSENTGELFF.

This clone was observed a single time. The chain recombines TRBV18 with TRBJ1-1; D possibly corresponds to TRBD1 (5 bases). Germline loops: CDR1 KGHSH, CDR2 LQKENI. There are 17 residues in the CDR3. V lost 4 bases, J lost 2 bases, and 20 bases lay in between. In DNA, the CDR3 is TGTGCCAGCTCACAGGGGACCGCGCGACCTTACAACACTGAAGCTTTCTTT. Translation gives CASSQGTARPYNTEAFF.

The chain couples TRBV6-5 to TRBJ1-2; TRBD1 matches 7 bases. Germline CDR1 and CDR2: MNHEY and SVGAGI. The CDR3 spans 13 residues. The V gene end was trimmed by 5 bases and the J gene end by 7 bases; junction bases not matched to a gene: 7. The CDR3 DNA follows: TGTGCCAGCAGTCGAGACAGGGTACGTGGCTACACCTTC. Its translation: CASSRDRVRGYTF.